These 25 T cell receptor beta chains originate from one sample sequenced in a study of regulatory T cells in long-lasting Graves disease. CDR3-region Arm-PCR and iRepertoire HTBI primers produced the TCR beta libraries. MiXCR, applied by TCRdb to the multiplex PCR reads, yields one record per CDR3 protein. The repertoire holds a few hundred thousand distinct CDR3 sequences, with approximately 23% as singletons. The time point: persistent/refractory GD, antithyroid drugs over 5 years with positive TRAb. PBMC-extracted RNA yielded the TCR library. Sequenced material: peripheral blood mononuclear cells (PBMCs), taken when the disease was refractory, from a patient treated with antithyroid drugs. The receptors come from a woman in her 40s with Graves disease.

This chain links TRBV11-2 with TRBJ2-7; D is undetermined. CDR1 and CDR2 from the germline V gene are SGHAT and FQNNGV. The V end lost 1 base, the J end lost 6 bases, and 16 bases lay between the germline ends. CDR3 length: 15 residues. This CDR3 reads CASSLAEPVLSEQYF. CDR3 coding DNA: TGTGCCAGCAGCTTAGCCGAGCCTGTGTTATCCGAGCAGTACTTC.

This clonotype showed up many times. The chain couples TRBV20-1 to TRBJ1-1; a weak D match, TRBD1 (6 bases). Germline CDR1 and CDR2: DFQATT and SNEGSKA (reference sequence). The CDR3 covers 12 residues. V was pared by 3 bases and J by 3 bases, with 8 bases between. The CDR3 sequence: CSARAGDTEAFF. In DNA, the CDR3 is TGCAGTGCTAGGGCAGGGGACACTGAAGCTTTCTTT.

A word on this clonotype: With a much larger clone just one base away, this may be a read error. This chain links TRBV7-6 with TRBJ2-2; the D gene could be TRBD1 or TRBD2 (5 bases each). Trimming pared 1 base from V and 4 bases from J, leaving 7 bases between. From germline, CDR1 is SGHVS and CDR2 FNYEAQ. This CDR3 is 14 amino acids long. CDR3 DNA sequence: TGTGCCAGCAGCTTAGTTGGGGGCACCGGGGAGCTGTTTTTT. Amino acids: CASSLVGGTGELFF.

This chain connects TRBV28 to TRBJ2-1, with 7 bases fitting TRBD1. Germline CDR1 MDHEN, CDR2 SYDVKM. Trimming cost V 5 bases and J 13 bases; bases outside gene matches: 17. This CDR3 contains 15 residues. The CDR3: CASSVTGVTFDSQFF. The CDR3 nucleotides are TGTGCCAGCAGTGTCACAGGGGTTACCTTCGATAGTCAGTTCTTC. Supplemented by reference TRBV28 and TRBJ2-1, the full variable domain reads DVKVTQSSRYLVKRTGEKVFLECVQDMDHENMFWYRQDPGLGLRLIYFSYDVKMKEKGDIPEGYSVSREKKERFSLILESASTNQTSMYLCASSVTGVTFDSQFFGPGTRLTVL.

CDR3 DNA: TGTGCCAGCAGCTTGAGAGGGCTCGTCTACGAGCAGTACTTC. This translates into CASSLRGLVYEQYF. V is TRBV5-4 and J is TRBJ2-7, with TRBD2 as a possible D gene (5 bases). Deletions cut 1 base from V and 3 bases from J, with 11 bases between. The CDR3 extends over 14 amino acids. Germline CDR1 reads SGHNT; CDR2 reads YYREEE (reference sequence). The variable domain in full, completed from reference TRBV5-4 and TRBJ2-7, reads ETGVTQSPTHLIKTRGQQVTLRCSSQSGHNTVSWYQQALGQGPQFIFQYYREEENGRGNFPPRFSGLQFPNYSSELNVNALELDDSALYLCASSLRGLVYEQYFGPGTRLTVT.

In its sample, this clonotype was seen many times. J is TRBJ1-1 and V is TRBV7-2; D gene unclear. The germline CDR1 and CDR2 sequences are SGHTA and FQGNSA. The CDR3 loop spans 14 amino acids. The V end was cut by 5 bases, the J end by 1 base, with 11 bases between. The CDR3 bases are TGTGCCAGCAGCCCGATAGTGGGGAACACTGAAGCTTTCTTT. Its protein product is CASSPIVGNTEAFF.

This clonotype was counted at least ten times. V gene TRBV13 combines with J gene TRBJ1-2, with 7 nucleotides matching TRBD1. The V gene end was trimmed by 5 bases and the J gene end by 3 bases; junction bases not matched to a gene: 15. Germline V gene sequence: CDR1 PRHDT, CDR2 FYEKMQ (reference sequence). CDR3 size: 17 residues. The CDR3, as DNA: TGTGCCAGCAGCCACTCCCCGACAGGGACGATTGACTATGGCTACACCTTC. Protein sequence: CASSHSPTGTIDYGYTF.

This clonotype was observed many times. V gene TRBV3-1 combines with J gene TRBJ1-4, with TRBD1 matching over 7 bases. The V and J ends lost 5 bases and 11 bases, in that order; junction bases with no gene match: 17. From germline, CDR1 is LGHDT and CDR2 YNNKEL (reference sequence). The CDR3 covers 16 residues. CDR3 nucleotides: TGTGCCAGCAGCTCCTCAGGGGGACAGCCCGTTGGGAAACTGTTTTTT. This gives the protein CASSSSGGQPVGKLFF.

CDR3 sequence (DNA): TGTGCCAGCAGCCAAGGACCGACGGGCTACACCTTC. This gives the protein CASSQGPTGYTF. The rearrangement joins TRBV12-3 or TRBV12-4 to TRBJ1-2; D is uncertain. CDR3 length: 12 amino acids. V shed 6 bases and J shed 8 bases, with 13 bases lying between them.

This clonotype was observed many times. The chain employs TRBV5-6 and TRBJ2-7; TRBD2 might be the D (6 bases). CDR1 and CDR2 from the germline V gene are SGHDT and YYEEEE. This CDR3 has 13 residues. The V gene lost 2 bases and the J gene lost 4 bases, with 10 bases spanning the gap. This chain's CDR3 is CASSFGTSYEQYF. The CDR3 DNA reads as TGTGCCAGCAGCTTCGGGACTTCGTACGAGCAGTACTTC.

The chain combines TRBV28 with TRBJ2-1, with TRBD1 matching 8 bases. Per the germline V gene, CDR1 is MDHEN and CDR2 is SYDVKM. The CDR3 spans 13 residues. The V and J ends lost 5 bases and 13 bases, in that order; junction bases with no gene match: 10. This CDR3 reads CASSDGQGGIQFF. In nucleotides, the CDR3 is TGTGCCAGCAGTGACGGACAGGGTGGGATACAGTTCTTC.

This clonotype was picked up a small number of times. The chain has TRBV19 and TRBJ2-2; D is possibly TRBD2 (5 bases). Looked up from germline, CDR1 is LNHDA and CDR2 is SQIVND (reference sequence). V was trimmed by 7 bases and J by 0 bases, leaving 9 bases between them. The CDR3 consists of 14 residues. CDR3 region: CASTFSANTGELFF. The CDR3 region has the DNA TGTGCCAGTACGTTTAGCGCGAACACCGGGGAGCTGTTTTTT.

The chain is built from TRBV27 and TRBJ2-3; TRBD1 agrees at 9 bases. This CDR3 is built from 15 residues. The trim removed 2 bases at V and 3 bases at J, leaving 3 bases unmatched. Germline CDR1 is MNHEY and CDR2 is SMNVEV (reference sequence). The CDR3 bases are TGTGCCAGCAGTTTAGGACAGGGGTTGACAGATACGCAGTATTTT. Its protein is CASSLGQGLTDTQYF.

The sample holds many counts of this clonotype. The V gene is TRBV28, the J gene TRBJ1-2; possible D gene TRBD1, 6 bases. Germline V lookup: CDR1 MDHEN, CDR2 SYDVKM. The length of the CDR3 is 14 residues. The V and J ends lost 5 bases and 4 bases respectively, with 14 bases between them. CDR3 nucleotides: TGTGCCAGCAGTCCCTGGACAGACTTCTATGGCTACACCTTC. It translates to CASSPWTDFYGYTF.

The rearrangement links TRBV10-1 to TRBJ2-2; 10 bases line up with TRBD2. CDR3 length: 16 residues. Germline V lookup: CDR1 WNHNN, CDR2 SYGVQD (reference sequence). The J segment lost 6 bases and the V segment lost 0 bases, leaving 4 bases of the junction unmatched. Written as DNA, the CDR3 is TGCGCCAGCAGTGAGTCCCTAGCGGGAGCGGCCGGGGAGCTGTTTTTT. This codes for CASSESLAGAAGELFF.

In its sample, this clonotype was seen many times. The gene calls are TRBV28 and TRBJ2-5; 8 bases agree with TRBD1. The ends lost 6 bases at V and 3 bases at J; junction bases unmatched: 9. The CDR3 covers 15 residues. The germline CDR1 and CDR2 sequences are MDHEN and SYDVKM. CDR3 sequence reads: CASSRGQVVEETQYF. The CDR3, as DNA: TGTGCCAGCAGCCGGGGACAGGTGGTAGAAGAGACCCAGTACTTC. The full variable domain, in which reference TRBV28 and TRBJ2-5 provide the parts outside the CDR3, is DVKVTQSSRYLVKRTGEKVFLECVQDMDHENMFWYRQDPGLGLRLIYFSYDVKMKEKGDIPEGYSVSREKKERFSLILESASTNQTSMYLCASSRGQVVEETQYFGPGTRLLVL.

The rearrangement links TRBV11-2 to TRBJ2-6, with D perhaps matching TRBD1 or TRBD2 (5 bases each). Germline V gene sequence: CDR1 SGHAT, CDR2 FQNNGV. The CDR3 spans 16 residues. The V gene lost 5 bases and the J gene lost 4 bases, with 15 bases spanning the gap. CDR3 bases: TGTGCCAGCAGCCTTCAAGAGGGGACCGGGGCCAACGTCCTGACTTTC. Translating gives CASSLQEGTGANVLTF.

This clonotype was counted many times. The chain joins TRBV24-1 to TRBJ2-2, with a weak D call TRBD1 (5 bases). Germline-derived CDR1 and CDR2 are KGHDR and SFDVKD. This CDR3 comprises 14 residues. V lost 5 bases and J 5 bases, leaving 11 bases between the germline ends. The CDR3 DNA sequence: TGTGCCACCAGTGCACGGAAGGGGACCGGGGAGCTGTTTTTT. As protein: CATSARKGTGELFF.

This chain uses TRBV2 with TRBJ2-3; D is possibly TRBD1 or TRBD2 (5 bases each). The CDR3 is made up of 14 amino acids. V lost 9 bases and J 6 bases, leaving 19 bases between the germline ends. Germline V lookup: CDR1 SNHLY, CDR2 FYNNEI. DNA for the CDR3: TGTGCCAGTAGCCCGGGACCCCTCATTGATACGCAGTATTTT. Translating gives CASSPGPLIDTQYF. The full variable domain, with the rest looked up from reference TRBV2 and TRBJ2-3, is EPEVTQTPSHQVTQMGQEVILRCVPISNHLYFYWYRQILGQKVEFLVSFYNNEISEKSEIFDDQFSVERPDGSNFTLKIRSTKLEDSAMYFCASSPGPLIDTQYFGPGTRLTVL.

A few counts support this clonotype. The chain carries TRBV10-3 and TRBJ1-5; 8 bases map to TRBD1. Germline values: CDR1 ENHRY, CDR2 SYGVKD. The CDR3 runs to 14 residues. Unmatched junction bases numbered 9, after V lost 5 bases and J lost 9 bases. The DNA of the CDR3 is TGTGCCATCAGTAATGGACAGGGTATGTGGCCCCAGCATTTT. Translating gives CAISNGQGMWPQHF.

This clonotype was seen repeatedly, ten times or more. CDR3 sequence (DNA): TGTGCCAGCAGCTTCACGGACCTGAACACTGAAGCTTTCTTT. Translated: CASSFTDLNTEAFF. The V gene is TRBV11-2, the J gene TRBJ1-1; D uncertain. Between the trimmed V and J ends, which lost 3 bases and 0 bases, there was a span of 8 bases. The germline V gene encodes CDR1 SGHAT and CDR2 FQNNGV. This CDR3 is 14 amino acids long.

In this sample, this clonotype turned up once. The chain is built from TRBV3-1 and TRBJ2-5; a possible D gene is TRBD2 (5 bases). CDR3 length: 16 residues. Germline CDR1 and CDR2: LGHDT and YNNKEL (reference sequence). Trimming removed 6 bases from V and 1 base from J, with 18 bases in between. The CDR3 reads CASRPRRGLSQETQYF. In nucleotides, the CDR3 is TGTGCCAGCAGGCCACGGAGAGGGTTATCCCAAGAGACCCAGTACTTC.

This sequence joins TRBV2 and TRBJ1-3; 8 nucleotides match TRBD1. The CDR3 extends over 15 amino acids. V dropped 4 bases and J dropped 2; count of bases not matched to a gene: 4. The germline V gene has CDR1 SNHLY and CDR2 FYNNEI. The CDR3: CASSVDRGPGNTIYF. DNA for the CDR3: TGTGCCAGCAGTGTAGACAGGGGCCCTGGAAACACCATATATTTT.

V is TRBV4-1 and J is TRBJ1-1; TRBD1 matches 8 bases. This CDR3 contains 16 residues. Looked up from germline, CDR1 is MGHRA and CDR2 is YSYEKL. V trimming: 2 bases; J trimming: 4 bases; junction bases outside the gene matches: 9. The CDR3 nucleotides are TGCGCCAGCAGCCAAAAAGGCCAGGGGGCGGGCACTGAAGCTTTCTTT. It encodes CASSQKGQGAGTEAFF.

This clonotype has a count of ten or more. This chain uses TRBV12-5 with TRBJ2-2, with D possibly being TRBD1 or TRBD2 (5 bases each). The CDR3 extends over 16 amino acids. V was cut by 0 bases and J by 0 bases, with 8 bases left in between. The germline V gene encodes CDR1 LGHNT and CDR2 FRNRAP. The CDR3 DNA follows: TGTGCTAGTGGTTTGGTACTAGGGGCGAACACCGGGGAGCTGTTTTTT. Translating gives CASGLVLGANTGELFF.